The 7 T cell receptor beta chains listed next were all sequenced from one sample in a study of CD8+CD57+ T cells in acquired aplastic anemia. CD8+CD57+ cell expansion had been shown by flow cytometry in patients chosen for sequencing. TCR beta VDJ combinations and CDR3 sequences were profiled from genomic DNA. TCRdb re-called the reads with MiXCR, one entry per CDR3 protein. The sample includes about 470,000 distinct CDR3 sequences, roughly 34% of them seen just once. Material: sorted CD4+, CD8+, or CD8+CD57+ T cells (not recorded which) from PBMCs. The receptors shown here come from a human donor with aplastic anemia.

This clonotype was picked up a small number of times. The V and J genes are TRBV25-1 and TRBJ2-3, with 8 positions matching TRBD2. Trimming removed 4 bases from V and 2 bases from J; junction bases left unmatched: 5. The CDR3 extends over 15 amino acids. Germline V gives CDR1 MGHDK, CDR2 SYGVNS. CDR3 residues: CASSALAGPTDTQYF. The CDR3 coding sequence is TGTGCCAGCAGTGCCCTAGCGGGCCCCACAGATACGCAGTATTTT.

This clonotype was counted a few times. The germline gene is not matched at one end of the junction; a read error may be the cause. The chain is built from TRBV10-2 and TRBJ1-1; D may be TRBD1 (5 bases). The CDR3 totals 16 residues. Germline-derived CDR1 and CDR2 are WSHSY and SAAADI. CDR3 sequence reads: CASSYSAGSYRTEAFF. As DNA, the CDR3 is TGTGCCAGCAGTTACTCTGCAGGGTCATATCGCACTGAAGCTTTCTTT.

The V call is TRBV20-1, the J call TRBJ2-5; D unclear. This CDR3 has 15 amino acids. From germline, CDR1 is DFQATT and CDR2 SNEGSKA (reference sequence). Trimming stripped 8 bases from V and 2 bases from J, with 21 bases between. Here the CDR3 reads CSTLQYVGGQETQYF. CDR3 in DNA: TGCAGTACCCTCCAATACGTGGGCGGACAAGAGACCCAGTACTTC.

This clonotype has just a few counts. The gene calls are TRBV10-3 and TRBJ2-5; D ambiguous. Trimming removed 3 bases from V and 5 bases from J, with 16 bases in between. Germline V gene lookup returns CDR1 ENHRY and CDR2 SYGVKD. This CDR3 comprises 15 residues. CDR3 amino acids: CAISDPGLIGETQYF. The DNA of the CDR3 is TGTGCCATCAGTGACCCGGGTCTTATAGGGGAGACCCAGTACTTC.

This clonotype was counted only a few times. The V gene is TRBV19, the J gene TRBJ2-3, with 11 bases lining up with TRBD2. The V gene end was trimmed by 6 bases and the J gene end by 4 bases; junction bases not matched to a gene: 15. CDR1 is LNHDA and CDR2 is SQIVND in the germline V gene (reference sequence). CDR3 length: 18 amino acids. The CDR3 bases are TGTGCCAGTAGGGGCCTGGGAGTAGCGGGAGGGCCAGCAGATACGCAGTATTTT. Protein product: CASRGLGVAGGPADTQYF.

This clonotype was picked up many times. This chain connects TRBV29-1 to TRBJ2-3; 9 nucleotides align to TRBD2. Germline CDR1 is SQVTM and CDR2 is ANQGSEA. The CDR3 covers 15 residues. Trimming removed 5 bases from V and 1 base from J; junction bases left unmatched: 7. Here the CDR3 DNA reads TGCAGCGTTCGAGGTTGGACTAGCGGCACAGATACGCAGTATTTT. Protein product: CSVRGWTSGTDTQYF.

This clonotype showed up many times. The CDR3 nucleotides read TGTGCCAGCAGCCTCCGGACAGCTTTGACTGATGGCTACACCTTC. Its translation is CASSLRTALTDGYTF. The chain has TRBV9 and TRBJ1-2; possible D gene TRBD1, 6 bases. V lost 4 bases, J lost 6 bases, and 19 bases lay in between. The germline CDR1 and CDR2 sequences are SGDLS and YYNGEE. The length of the CDR3 is 15 residues. Drawing the rest from reference TRBV9 and TRBJ1-2, the complete variable domain is DSGVTQTPKHLITATGQRVTLRCSPRSGDLSVYWYQQSLDQGLQFLIQYYNGEERAKGNILERFSAQQFPDLHSELNLSSLELGDSALYFCASSLRTALTDGYTFGSGTRLTVV.